This T cell receptor (beta chain) emerged from a study of OX40 agonist ivuxolimab in advanced cancers. Study-level results: Averaging showed that CD8+ T cells had more expanded clones than CD4+ did.

Samples of blood were obtained at baseline, on cycle 4 day 1, and on cycle 7 day 1. TCRdb's copy holds only in-frame clones and misses some; the assay was immunoSEQ multiplex PCR. This table holds approximately 33,000 clones, around 90% found once. With regard to this clone: Its target is unknown.

This CDR3 region has 14 residues. Germline-derived CDR1 and CDR2 are SGHRS and YFSETQ. V dropped 4 bases and J dropped 8; count of bases not matched to a gene: 11. This TCR came from an adult with an advanced solid tumor such as melanoma, head and neck, liver or kidney cancer. This chain connects TRBV5-1 to TRBJ1-2; TRBD1 matches 7 bases. The sequences come from CD4+ or CD8+ T cells sorted from blood, collected in a trial of the OX40 agonist ivuxolimab. The chain's CDR3 is CASSGEDRVGGYTF. CDR3 in DNA: TGCGCCAGCAGCGGGGAAGACAGGGTAGGGGGCTACACCTTC.